The entry below gives a single TCR beta chain sequence along with its context. The Seattle patients joined while their infection was active and were tracked longitudinally afterward. Original data processing: Estimates of nucleated cell counts were drawn from the amplification of reference gene primers. TCRdb's copy holds only in-frame clones and misses some; the assay was immunoSEQ multiplex PCR. Clonal size and the V and J genes are those of that table, whereas D and trimming came from the DNA. The sample holds some 240,000 clones, roughly four fifths seen once. The sample belongs to a study of blood T cell repertoires in COVID-19. Study at large: Sites in the United States, Italy and Spain provided acute and convalescent COVID-19 samples. The cDNA or gDNA used as material had been derived from T cells, B-cell-depleted T cells, or PBMCs.

V was shortened by 7 bases and J by 5 bases, with 14 bases between the two germline ends. The CDR3 is 13 residues long. Germline V gene lookup returns CDR1 SGHAT and CDR2 FQNNGV. The specimen was peripheral blood. This receptor was identified in a woman of 80 years or more with COVID-19, enrolled during active disease. The gene calls are TRBV11-2 and TRBJ1-1, with a tentative D call TRBD1 (5 bases). In DNA form, the CDR3 reads TGTGCCAGCAACGTCCGGGGGGTTACTGAAGCTTTCTTT. Translation gives CASNVRGVTEAFF.